This T cell receptor (beta chain) was found in a study of T cells in Graves' hyperthyroidism and ophthalmopathy. RNA transcripts served as the template for amplifying TCR beta CDR3 regions. RT-PCR in the first round (using the HTBI primer set) targeted the TCR CDR3. TCRdb processed the multiplex PCR reads anew with MiXCR; each CDR3 protein has one entry. In the table there are a few hundred thousand distinct CDR3 sequences, 15% to 20% of which are singletons. CDR3 length: 16 amino acids. Looked up from germline, CDR1 is MNHNS and CDR2 is SASEGT. This clonotype was counted ten times or more. Antigen: not known. Germline and junction disagree at one end, which may indicate a read error. Study conclusions and caveats: Progression to ophthalmopathy was predicted a median of approximately 6.4 months early.

Each 10 ml fresh peripheral blood draw supplied the PBMCs. V usage is TRBV6-1 and J usage is TRBJ1-1; 8 nucleotides agree with TRBD1. What was sequenced was blood. The clonotype originates from a young woman with Graves' hyperthyroidism. The CDR3 region is CASSSRTGTLNAEAFF. CDR3 in DNA: TGTGCCAGCAGTAGCAGGACAGGGACTTTGAACGCTGAAGCTTTCTTT.